This TCR beta chain was recovered during a study of Ad26.COV2.S vaccination and SARS-CoV-2 variants (dated by TCRdb to about 2021). Turning to the overall study: Vaccine-arm donors were drawn from COV1001, a multicentre, randomized, double-blind, placebo-controlled phase I-IIa trial of Ad26.COV2.S in healthy adults. Investigators remained blinded to trial group allocation during experiments and outcome assessment. TCRbeta repertoire sequencing was used to assess the specificity and breadth of SARS-CoV-2-reactive T cell receptors after Ad26.COV2.S vaccination. Ad26.COV2.S was administered intramuscularly at 5 x 10^10 or 1 x 10^11 viral particles, either as a single shot or as two shots given 56 days apart. Trial participants were randomized into five groups of five, in which low-dose or high-dose Ad26.COV2.S was given once or twice, or placebo was given on both occasions. The TCR-sequenced set comprised around 30 samples: around 20 Ad26.COV2.S vaccine recipients, 5 placebo recipients and 8 SARS-CoV-2 convalescent individuals. The paper's findings and limits, for the study overall: The study was not powered to compare responses between vaccine doses or regimens. Compared with placebo recipients, Ad26.COV2.S recipients showed higher spike-specific TCR breadth (P = 0.0014). Vaccine and placebo recipients had similar non-spike TCR breadth, a finding consistent with the vaccine containing only spike. Substantial breadth of spike-specific CD8+ and CD4+ T cell responses was reported after vaccination. It was noted by the authors that total T cell responses may have been underestimated by the TCR breadth and depth analyses.

About this clone: Its antigen remains undetermined. Base qualities are not at hand, and no much larger clone is one base apart.

This specimen's treatment or condition label, per the study, means: around 19 received Ad26.COV2.S at low or high dose, single or two shots; about 5 received placebo; per-sample allocation not given. Repertoires of vaccine and placebo recipients were sequenced from samples collected on day 63 after the first injection. Between 29 July and 7 August 2020, Cohort 1b enrolled about 27 adults aged 18-55 years at one site in Boston, USA. Ad26.COV2.S consisted of a replication-incompetent adenovirus type 26 vector by which a prefusion-stabilized SARS-CoV-2 spike protein from the original Wuhan strain was expressed. The immunoSEQ Assay was used to sequence TCRbeta CDR3 regions. After extraction, genomic DNA underwent amplification by bias-controlled multiplex PCR, followed by high-throughput sequencing. On the study's bioinformatics: To quantify the absolute abundance of every unique TCRbeta CDR3 region, sequences were collapsed and filtered. T cell fraction was estimated by normalization of TCRbeta template counts to usable DNA, with usable DNA being measured through amplification of reference genes present in all nucleated cells. Repertoire TCRs were annotated as SARS-CoV-2-specific by exact matching of V gene, CDR3 amino acid sequence and J gene to a known reactive TCR set. The reference SARS-CoV-2 TCR set was derived from MIRA and filtered for enrichment in COVID-19-positive ImmuneCODE repertoires, a step that removed public or cross-reactive TCRs. Using the MIRA antigens, annotated TCRs were further analysed by specific ORF or by position within an ORF. Breadth was defined as annotated unique rearrangements over total unique productive rearrangements; depth was the summed frequency of those rearrangements. TCR breadth was compared between groups using two-sided Wilcoxon rank-sum tests. The table comes from immuneACCESS by way of TCRdb, which keeps in-frame sequences with V and J called. Part of the clones is missing from these tables; in studies checked, under half for an unresolved V gene and the rest for unknown reasons. The V and J calls and clone size are taken from that table; D and trimming were inferred from the DNA. The sample records about 370,000 clones, around nine tenths of which are singletons. Of the sample, about 1.9% falls within the top ten clones.

The source is a person between 18 and 60 years old who received the Ad26.COV2.S COVID-19 vaccine or a placebo. This specimen was peripheral blood, taken in a trial of Ad26.COV2.S vaccine versus placebo.

CDR3 protein: CASSHPGLTSYGYTF. The nucleotide sequence reads as follows: TGTGCCAGCAGCCATCCGGGACTGACAAGCTATGGCTACACCTTC. Rearrangement joined TRBV7-9 to TRBJ1-2; TRBD1 is perhaps the D gene, given 5 matching bases. The junction shows trimming of 5 bases on V and 4 bases on J, plus 17 bases between the germline ends. From the cysteine up to the phenylalanine, the CDR3 has a length of 15 residues. The CDR3 DNA has 45 bases and is translated from base 1. According to the germline V gene (reference sequence), CDR1 reads SEHNR and CDR2 reads FQNEAQ.